Given below is one T cell receptor (beta chain) in context. CDR3 length: 16 amino acids. Germline CDR1 reads SGHDT; CDR2 reads YYEEEE. The trim removed 3 bases at V and 8 bases at J, leaving 13 bases unmatched. Genomic DNA belonging to each subset was distributed in equal measure over several immunoSEQ plates. Per sorted-subset replicate PCR, input was roughly 200 ng DNA, representing about 29,000 T cell genomes. The method was immunoSEQ multiplex PCR; TCRdb's version includes in-frame clones alone and lacks a portion of them. The sample includes 1,500,000 or so clones, about 96% of them seen just once. The data are from a study of shared clonotypes between healthy human individuals. Study background: The cohort had two women and a few men, ages 18 to 49.

Investigators divided CD4+ cells into CD45RA+ naive and CD45RA-negative memory subsets. V and J are TRBV5-6 and TRBJ1-4; 7 nucleotides agree with TRBD1. This clonotype was obtained from a man aged 25-40 years in good health. The material sequenced was naive CD4+ T cells sorted from blood. This sample's subset: CD45RA+ positively selected. CDR3 sequence (DNA): TGTGCCAGCAGCTCCCCGGAGCGGGGCAGGGGGGAAAAACTGTTTTTT. Its translation is CASSSPERGRGEKLFF.